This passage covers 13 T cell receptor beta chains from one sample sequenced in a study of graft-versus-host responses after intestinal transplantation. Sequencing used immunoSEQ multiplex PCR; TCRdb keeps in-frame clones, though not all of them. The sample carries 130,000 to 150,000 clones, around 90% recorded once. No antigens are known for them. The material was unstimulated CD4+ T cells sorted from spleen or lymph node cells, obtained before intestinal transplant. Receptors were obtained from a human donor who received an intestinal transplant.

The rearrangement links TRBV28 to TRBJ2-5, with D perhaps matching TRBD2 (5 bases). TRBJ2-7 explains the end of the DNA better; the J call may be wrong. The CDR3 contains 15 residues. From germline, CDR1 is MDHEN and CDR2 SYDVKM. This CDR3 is CASSRGVAGLYEQYF. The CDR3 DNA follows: TGTGCCAGCAGTCGCGGCGTGGCAGGACTCTACGAGCAGTACTTC.

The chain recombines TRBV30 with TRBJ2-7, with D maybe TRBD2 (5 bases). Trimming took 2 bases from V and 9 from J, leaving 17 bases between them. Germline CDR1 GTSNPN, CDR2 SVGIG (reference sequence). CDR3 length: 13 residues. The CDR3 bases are TGTGCCTGGAGTAGGACGGCTGATGGGAGGCAGTACTTC. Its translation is CAWSRTADGRQYF.

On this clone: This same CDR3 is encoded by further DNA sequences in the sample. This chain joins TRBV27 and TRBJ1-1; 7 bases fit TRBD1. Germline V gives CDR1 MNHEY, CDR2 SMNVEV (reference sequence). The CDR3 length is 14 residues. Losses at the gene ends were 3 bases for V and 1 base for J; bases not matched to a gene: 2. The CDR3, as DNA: TGTGCCAGCAGTTTTAGGGGGCGGAACACTGAAGCTTTCTTT. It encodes CASSFRGRNTEAFF.

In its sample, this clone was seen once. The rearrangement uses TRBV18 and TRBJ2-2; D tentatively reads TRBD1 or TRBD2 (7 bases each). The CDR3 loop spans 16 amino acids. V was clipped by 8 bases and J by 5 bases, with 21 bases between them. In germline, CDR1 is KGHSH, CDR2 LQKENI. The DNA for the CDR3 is TGTGCCAGCCCCTCCCGACAGGGAGGGGATACCGGGGAGCTGTTTTTT. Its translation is CASPSRQGGDTGELFF.

CDR3 bases: TGTGCCAGCACCCCAGGGAGCTCCTATAATTCACCCCTCCACTTT. Amino acids: CASTPGSSYNSPLHF. The rearrangement links TRBV6-5 to TRBJ1-6; possible D gene TRBD1, 5 bases. The CDR3 totals 15 residues. V was pared by 7 bases and J by 0 bases, with 10 bases between. CDR1 is MNHEY, CDR2 SVGAGI, per germline.

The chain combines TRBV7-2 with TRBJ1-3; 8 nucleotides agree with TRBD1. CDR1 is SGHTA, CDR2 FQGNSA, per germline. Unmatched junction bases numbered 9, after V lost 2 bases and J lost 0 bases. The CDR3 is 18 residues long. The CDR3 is CASSLKQGGIGSGNTIYF. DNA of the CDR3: TGTGCCAGCAGCTTAAAACAGGGGGGGATTGGCTCTGGAAACACCATATATTTT.

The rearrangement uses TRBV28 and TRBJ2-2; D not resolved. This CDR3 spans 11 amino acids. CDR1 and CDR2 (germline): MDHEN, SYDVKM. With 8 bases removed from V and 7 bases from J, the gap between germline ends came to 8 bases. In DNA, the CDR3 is TGTGCCAGCTGGGCTGACGGGGAGCTGTTTTTT. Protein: CASWADGELFF.

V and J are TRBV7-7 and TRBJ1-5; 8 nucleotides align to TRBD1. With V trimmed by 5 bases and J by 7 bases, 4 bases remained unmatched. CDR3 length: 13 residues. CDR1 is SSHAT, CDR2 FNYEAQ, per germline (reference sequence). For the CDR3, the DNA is TGTGCCAGCAGCCGGGACAGGTCCCAGCCCCAGCATTTT. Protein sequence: CASSRDRSQPQHF.

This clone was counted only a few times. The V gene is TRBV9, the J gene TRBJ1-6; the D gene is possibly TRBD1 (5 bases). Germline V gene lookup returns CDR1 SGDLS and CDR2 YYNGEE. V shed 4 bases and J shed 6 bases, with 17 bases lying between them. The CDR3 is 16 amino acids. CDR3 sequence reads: CASSLEGRTINSPLHF. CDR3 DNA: TGTGCCAGCAGCCTTGAGGGGAGGACTATTAATTCACCCCTCCACTTT.

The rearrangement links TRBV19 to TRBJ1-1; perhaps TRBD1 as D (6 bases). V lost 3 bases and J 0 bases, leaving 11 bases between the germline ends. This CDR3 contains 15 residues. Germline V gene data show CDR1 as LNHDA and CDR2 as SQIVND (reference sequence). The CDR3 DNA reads TGTGCCAGTAGTATCAGGGGACCAATGAACACTGAAGCTTTCTTT. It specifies CASSIRGPMNTEAFF.

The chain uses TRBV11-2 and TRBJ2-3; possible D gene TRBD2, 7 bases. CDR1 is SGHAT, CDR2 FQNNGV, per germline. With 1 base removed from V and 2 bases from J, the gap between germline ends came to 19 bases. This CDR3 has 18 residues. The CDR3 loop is CASSLVVGGLLNTDTQYF. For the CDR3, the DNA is TGTGCCAGCAGCTTAGTGGTAGGGGGACTACTCAACACAGATACGCAGTATTTT.

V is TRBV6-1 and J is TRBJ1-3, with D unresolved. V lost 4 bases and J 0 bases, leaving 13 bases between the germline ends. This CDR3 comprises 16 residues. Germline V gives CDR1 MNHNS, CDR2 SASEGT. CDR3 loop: CASSVGGIGSGNTIYF. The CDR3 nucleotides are TGTGCCAGCAGTGTCGGTGGGATTGGCTCTGGAAACACCATATATTTT.

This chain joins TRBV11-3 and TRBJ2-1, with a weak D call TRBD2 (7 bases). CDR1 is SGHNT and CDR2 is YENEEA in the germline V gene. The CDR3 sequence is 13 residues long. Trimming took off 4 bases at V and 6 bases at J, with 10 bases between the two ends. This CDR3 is CASSSRGGNEQFF. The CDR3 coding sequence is TGTGCCAGCAGCTCAAGGGGGGGCAATGAGCAGTTCTTC.